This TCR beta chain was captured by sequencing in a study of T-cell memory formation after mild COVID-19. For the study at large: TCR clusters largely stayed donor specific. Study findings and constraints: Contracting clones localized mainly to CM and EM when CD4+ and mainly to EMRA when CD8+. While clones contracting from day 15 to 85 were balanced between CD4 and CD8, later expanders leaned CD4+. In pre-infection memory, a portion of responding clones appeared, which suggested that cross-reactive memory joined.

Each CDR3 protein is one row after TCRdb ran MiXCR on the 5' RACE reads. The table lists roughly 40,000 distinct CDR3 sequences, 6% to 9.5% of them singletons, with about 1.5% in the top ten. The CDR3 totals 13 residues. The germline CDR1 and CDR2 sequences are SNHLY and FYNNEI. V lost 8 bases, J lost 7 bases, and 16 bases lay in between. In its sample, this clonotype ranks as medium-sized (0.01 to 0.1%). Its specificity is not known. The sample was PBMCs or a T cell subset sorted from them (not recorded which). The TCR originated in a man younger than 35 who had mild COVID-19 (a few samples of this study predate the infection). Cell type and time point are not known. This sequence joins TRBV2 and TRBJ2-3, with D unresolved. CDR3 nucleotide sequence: TGTGCCAGCCAGGACCCCGATCCCAATACGCAGTATTTT. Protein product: CASQDPDPNTQYF.